What follows are 16 T cell receptor beta chains derived from one specimen sequenced in a study of graft-versus-host responses after intestinal transplantation. The data were produced by immunoSEQ multiplex PCR, yet TCRdb's version contains in-frame clones alone and is incomplete. The sample has around 39,000 clones, 93% seen once. The sequenced sample was PBMCs, obtained around 720 days after intestinal transplantation. Source of these receptors: a human patient who received an intestinal transplant, so some T cells may come from the graft donor.

This chain connects TRBV5-6 to TRBJ2-7; the match to TRBD2 covers 10 bases. From germline, CDR1 is SGHDT and CDR2 YYEEEE. This CDR3 is built from 19 residues. V trimming: 3 bases; J trimming: 4 bases; junction bases outside the gene matches: 19. CDR3 residues: CASSSSYSGRAGLGYEQYF. The CDR3 region has the DNA TGTGCCAGCAGCTCTTCATACAGCGGGAGGGCCGGGTTAGGTTACGAGCAGTACTTC.

V usage is TRBV28 and J usage is TRBJ2-3; the match to TRBD2 covers 7 bases. V trimming: 4 bases; J trimming: 10 bases; junction bases outside the gene matches: 14. The CDR3 consists of 15 residues. CDR1 MDHEN and CDR2 SYDVKM come from the germline V gene. The CDR3 DNA reads as TGTGCCAGCAGTTCCACGCCCCCGGCGGGAGAGTCGCAGTATTTT. Translation gives CASSSTPPAGESQYF.

The rearrangement links TRBV7-3 to TRBJ2-3, with D perhaps assigned TRBD1 or TRBD2 (6 bases each). Trimming shortened V by 6 bases and J by 4 bases, and 20 bases separated the two germline ends. CDR3 length: 16 residues. From germline, CDR1 is SGHTA and CDR2 FQGTGA. CDR3 amino acids: CASSPGTGAAADTQYF. The DNA of the CDR3 is TGTGCCAGCAGTCCGGGTACGGGGGCCGCGGCAGATACGCAGTATTTT.

The chain is built from TRBV5-6 and TRBJ2-1; D remains ambiguous. The V end lost 0 bases, the J end lost 4 bases, and 8 bases lay between the germline ends. The CDR3 length is 14 residues. CDR1 is SGHDT, CDR2 YYEEEE, per germline. CDR3 loop: CASSLDGGYNEQFF. The CDR3 region has the DNA TGTGCCAGCAGCTTGGATGGTGGGTACAATGAGCAGTTCTTC.

The V call is TRBV9, the J call TRBJ2-1; tentatively, D is TRBD1 (6 bases). CDR1 is SGDLS and CDR2 is YYNGEE in the germline V gene. Trimming cost V 0 bases and J 0 bases, with 7 bases left between them. CDR3 length: 15 residues. The DNA of the CDR3 is TGTGCCAGCAGCGTAGAAGGGGGCTCCTACAATGAGCAGTTCTTC. This gives the protein CASSVEGGSYNEQFF.

The rearrangement uses TRBV28 and TRBJ2-2; TRBD2 is a possible D gene (5 bases). Trimming stripped 2 bases from V and 7 bases from J, with 8 bases between. CDR3 length: 13 residues. Per germline, CDR1 MDHEN and CDR2 SYDVKM. The CDR3 reads CASSLEGRGELFF. DNA for the CDR3: TGTGCCAGCAGTTTAGAGGGTCGCGGGGAGCTGTTTTTT.

This chain joins TRBV10-1 and TRBJ1-4; TRBD1 matches at 9 bases. Germline CDR1 reads WNHNN; CDR2 reads SYGVQD (reference sequence). This CDR3 is built from 16 residues. The V and J ends lost 0 bases and 6 bases, in that order; junction bases with no gene match: 5. The CDR3 nucleotides read TGCGCCAGCAGTGAGTCGGGACAGGGTCTGGATGAAAAACTGTTTTTT. Protein product: CASSESGQGLDEKLFF.

This clone was seen a single time. The chain has TRBV15 and TRBJ2-7; no firm D call. Germline CDR1 is LNHNV and CDR2 is YYDKDF (reference sequence). The CDR3 has 14 residues. V was trimmed by 0 bases and J by 0 bases, leaving 6 bases between them. CDR3 sequence (DNA): TGTGCCACCAGCAGAGACCTCAGCTCCTACGAGCAGTACTTC. This codes for CATSRDLSSYEQYF.

This chain uses TRBV28 with TRBJ1-4; 7 nucleotides line up with TRBD1. This CDR3 is 16 amino acids long. CDR1 is MDHEN, CDR2 SYDVKM, per germline. The J segment lost 1 base and the V segment lost 8 bases, leaving 10 bases of the junction unmatched. In DNA, the CDR3 is TGTGCCAGCGGCCACTATAGGGACAGAACTAATGAAAAACTGTTTTTT. This sequence encodes CASGHYRDRTNEKLFF.

The gene calls are TRBV19 and TRBJ2-1; TRBD2 might be the D (6 bases). CDR1 is LNHDA, CDR2 SQIVND, per germline (reference sequence). Trimming left V 1 base short and J 4 bases short, with 14 bases between. This CDR3 is 16 amino acids long. As DNA, the CDR3 is TGTGCCAGTAGTATAGTACCGCTAGCGCCATACAATGAGCAGTTCTTC. This gives the protein CASSIVPLAPYNEQFF.

The chain carries TRBV9 and TRBJ2-5; perhaps D is TRBD1 or TRBD2 (5 bases each). Germline loops: CDR1 SGDLS, CDR2 YYNGEE. The CDR3 has 15 amino acids. Trimming left V 0 bases short and J 5 bases short, with 14 bases between. Written as DNA, the CDR3 is TGTGCCAGCAGCGTAGGGGGGACCAGGGTTGAGACCCAGTACTTC. Its translation: CASSVGGTRVETQYF.

Note on this clone: Its ends do not fully match the called genes, so a read error is possible. The chain couples TRBV14 to TRBJ1-2, with TRBD1 as a possible D gene (6 bases). The germline V gene encodes CDR1 SGHDN and CDR2 FVKESK. The CDR3 length is 15 residues. The CDR3 reads CASSRLRTDPYDYTF. The CDR3 DNA reads as TGTGCCAGCAGCCGACTTCGGACAGACCCCTATGACTACACCTTC.

The gene calls are TRBV5-1 and TRBJ2-1, with 7 bases matching TRBD1. In germline, CDR1 is SGHRS, CDR2 YFSETQ. The CDR3 runs 18 residues. V shed 3 bases and J 9 bases; nucleotides not matched to a gene: 21. The CDR3 nucleotides read TGCGCCAGCAGCTCCGGAGCATGGACAGGACTGGGGTCGGGTGAGCAGTTCTTC. Translating it yields CASSSGAWTGLGSGEQFF.

V is TRBV14 and J is TRBJ2-3, with TRBD2 matching over 9 bases. Trimming took 1 base from V and 1 from J; bases not matched to a gene: 3. The CDR3 totals 16 residues. Germline V gene sequence: CDR1 SGHDN, CDR2 FVKESK. DNA of the CDR3: TGTGCCAGCAGCCAAGGGGCTAGCGGGGGCACAGATACGCAGTATTTT. Translating gives CASSQGASGGTDTQYF. The variable domain in full, completed from reference TRBV14 and TRBJ2-3, reads EAGVTQFPSHSVIEKGQTVTLRCDPISGHDNLYWYRRVMGKEIKFLLHFVKESKQDESGMPNNRFLAERTGGTYSTLKVQPAELEDSGVYFCASSQGASGGTDTQYFGPGTRLTVL.

This clone has only one observation. The chain carries TRBV5-6 and TRBJ2-3; unclear D gene. Between the trimmed V and J ends, which lost 0 bases and 0 bases, there was a span of 8 bases. The CDR3 loop spans 15 amino acids. Germline V lookup: CDR1 SGHDT, CDR2 YYEEEE. Written as DNA, the CDR3 is TGTGCCAGCAGCTTGGGGCCAGTTAGCACAGATACGCAGTATTTT. Its protein product is CASSLGPVSTDTQYF.

The genes are TRBV4-2 and TRBJ2-1; tentatively, D is TRBD1 or TRBD2 (5 bases each). Germline CDR1 reads LGHNA; CDR2 reads YNFKEQ. The V end lost 5 bases, the J end lost 9 bases, and 14 bases lay between the germline ends. The CDR3 runs 13 residues. The CDR3 DNA follows: TGTGCCAGCAGCACCGGGACGGATGTTGAGCAGTTCTTC. Translating gives CASSTGTDVEQFF.